Listed here are 21 T cell receptor beta chains from one sample, sequenced in a study of CD8+CD57+ T cells in acquired aplastic anemia. TCR beta VDJ and CDR3 were profiled, and genomic DNA was the template. TCRdb re-derived calls from the reads in MiXCR, one entry per CDR3 protein. Among 150,000 to 200,000 distinct CDR3 sequences listed, roughly 50% were seen once. Only patients with CD8+CD57+ cell expansion on flow cytometry were chosen for sequencing. The sequenced sample was sorted CD4+, CD8+, or CD8+CD57+ T cells (not recorded which) from PBMCs. The receptors come from a human donor with aplastic anemia.

A few counts support this clonotype. The CDR3 DNA follows: TGTGCCAGCAGAGCTGACAGTCTGAACACTGAAGCTTTCTTT. This codes for CASRADSLNTEAFF. This sequence joins TRBV2 and TRBJ1-1, with D tentatively TRBD1 (5 bases). Germline V gene lookup returns CDR1 SNHLY and CDR2 FYNNEI. V lost 6 bases, J lost 0 bases, and 11 bases lay in between. The CDR3 is made up of 14 amino acids.

This clonotype has only a few counts. The chain recombines TRBV10-3 with TRBJ2-5; 7 bases are a match to TRBD1. The CDR3 contains 14 residues. CDR1 and CDR2 (germline): ENHRY, SYGVKD. J lost 0 bases, V lost 4 bases, and 2 bases had no gene match. As DNA, the CDR3 is TGTGCCATCAGTGCTGGACAGGACCAAGAGACCCAGTACTTC. This sequence encodes CAISAGQDQETQYF.

The chain couples TRBV19 to TRBJ1-5; TRBD1 is a possible D gene (6 bases). The V end was cut by 5 bases, the J end by 0 bases, with 14 bases between. This CDR3 has 16 amino acids. Germline-derived CDR1 and CDR2 are LNHDA and SQIVND (reference sequence). The CDR3 sequence: CASSAPTGYSNQPQHF. CDR3 DNA: TGTGCCAGTAGTGCACCGACAGGTTATAGCAATCAGCCCCAGCATTTT.

Regarding this clonotype: Since a much larger clone is just one base distant, this may be a read error. The J gene is TRBJ1-4, the V gene TRBV12-3 or TRBV12-4; TRBD1 might be the D (5 bases). Trimming shortened V by 3 bases and J by 7 bases, and 9 bases separated the two germline ends. There are 13 residues in the CDR3. This chain's CDR3 is CASSLGVSEKLFF. CDR3 DNA: TGTGCCAGCAGTTTGGGGGTTAGTGAAAAACTGTTTTTT.

This clonotype has a count of ten or more. Germline and junction disagree at one end, which may indicate a read error. The chain uses TRBV25-1 and TRBJ1-2; 9 bases agree with TRBD1. CDR3 length: 13 amino acids. Germline CDR1 and CDR2: MGHDK and SYGVNS. The CDR3 loop is CASSRGGQGGENF. The CDR3 DNA reads TGTGCCAGCAGTCGGGGGGGACAGGGTGGGGAAAACTTC.

This clonotype was seen only once. The chain joins TRBV2 to TRBJ2-2; D gene ambiguous. CDR3 length: 14 residues. Germline V gene lookup returns CDR1 SNHLY and CDR2 FYNNEI. Deletions cut 7 bases from V and 3 bases from J, with 12 bases between. The CDR3: CASTGESYTGELFF. The CDR3 bases are TGTGCCAGCACGGGCGAGTCATACACCGGGGAGCTGTTTTTT.

The gene calls are TRBV29-1 and TRBJ1-1, with a possible D match to TRBD1 (5 bases). The germline V gene has CDR1 SQVTM and CDR2 ANQGSEA. V was cut by 6 bases and J by 4 bases, with 15 bases left in between. The CDR3 is made up of 13 amino acids. Here the CDR3 reads CSVGRQIPTEAFF. Here the CDR3 DNA reads TGCAGCGTGGGTCGACAGATACCCACTGAAGCTTTCTTT. The whole variable domain, filled in from reference TRBV29-1 and TRBJ1-1, reads SAVISQKPSRDICQRGTSLTIQCQVDSQVTMMFWYRQQPGQSLTLIATANQGSEATYESGFVIDKFPISRPNLTFSTLTVSNMSPEDSSIYLCSVGRQIPTEAFFGQGTRLTVV.

This clonotype was recorded many times. This chain connects TRBV20-1 to TRBJ2-3; TRBD2 matches 7 bases. The V gene's germline CDR1 is DFQATT and CDR2 SNEGSKA (reference sequence). V was clipped by 3 bases and J by 4 bases; unmatched bases: 4. The length of the CDR3 is 13 residues. The CDR3 nucleotides read TGCAGTGCTAGGAGGACTAGTTCAGATACGCAGTATTTT. Its translation is CSARRTSSDTQYF.

V and J are TRBV6-1 and TRBJ2-7, with D perhaps matching TRBD1 (6 bases). This CDR3 has 14 residues. From germline, CDR1 is MNHNS and CDR2 SASEGT. Trimming cost V 6 bases and J 0 bases, with 12 bases left between them. Here the CDR3 DNA reads TGTGCCAGCAGCTTGGACAGAACCTCCTACGAGCAGTACTTC. It codes for CASSLDRTSYEQYF.

The rearrangement links TRBV6-1 to TRBJ1-2, with a weak D call TRBD1 (6 bases). Germline V lookup: CDR1 MNHNS, CDR2 SASEGT. Deletions cut 8 bases from V and 8 bases from J, with 18 bases between. The CDR3 spans 13 residues. The CDR3 protein is CASGGAADGGYTF. CDR3 in DNA: TGTGCCAGCGGGGGGGCAGCGGATGGCGGCTACACCTTC.

The sample holds one count of this clonotype. A much larger clone sits a single nucleotide away, making a read error possible. The rearrangement uses TRBV6-1 and TRBJ1-1; the D gene is possibly TRBD1 (6 bases). The CDR3 runs 14 residues. Germline V gene sequence: CDR1 MNHNS, CDR2 SASEGT. Trimming left V 7 bases short and J 0 bases short, with 12 bases between. CDR3 sequence: CASKRGTMNTEAFF. As DNA, the CDR3 is TGTGCCAGCAAAAGGGGGACCATGAACACTGAAGCTTTCTTT.

In this sample, this clonotype turned up many times. This chain uses TRBV7-8 with TRBJ2-5; TRBD2 matches at 8 bases. The germline V gene encodes CDR1 SGHVS and CDR2 FQNEAQ. V lost 5 bases, J lost 4 bases, and 12 bases stayed unmatched. CDR3 length equals 16 residues. Written as DNA, the CDR3 is TGTGCCAGCAGCAGCGGACTAGCCCCTCTTGTAGAGACCCAGTACTTC. It codes for CASSSGLAPLVETQYF.

This clonotype was detected many times. This chain uses TRBV19 with TRBJ1-1; D may be TRBD1 (5 bases). The CDR3 contains 15 residues. From germline, CDR1 is LNHDA and CDR2 SQIVND (reference sequence). Trimming cost V 2 bases and J 1 base, with 11 bases left between them. Here the CDR3 DNA reads TGTGCCAGTAGTATATATGGGGGAGGGAACACTGAAGCTTTCTTT. Its translation is CASSIYGGGNTEAFF.

This clonotype was detected ten times or more. The CDR3 DNA reads TGTGCCAGCAGTTACTCGACAGGGGACGGATCACCCCTCCACTTT. Translating gives CASSYSTGDGSPLHF. This chain connects TRBV6-5 to TRBJ1-6, with 8 nucleotides matching TRBD1. The length of the CDR3 is 15 residues. Germline V gene sequence: CDR1 MNHEY, CDR2 SVGAGI. Trimming removed 0 bases from V and 10 bases from J; junction bases left unmatched: 5.

The chain is built from TRBV5-1 and TRBJ2-7; perhaps TRBD2 as D (6 bases). This CDR3 is 14 amino acids long. V lost 5 bases, J lost 0 bases, and 12 bases lay in between. CDR1 and CDR2 (germline): SGHRS, YFSETQ. The CDR3 DNA is TGCGCCAGCAGGCGGGACGGGAGCTCCTACGAGCAGTACTTC. Its protein is CASRRDGSSYEQYF.

Concerning this clonotype itself: Given a much more abundant clone one base away, this may be a read error. The V gene is TRBV9, the J gene TRBJ2-7, with D perhaps TRBD1 (6 bases). CDR1 and CDR2 from the germline V gene are SGDLS and YYNGEE. The CDR3 extends over 13 amino acids. The CDR3 DNA sequence: TGTGCCAGCAGCAGGACAGCCACCTACGAGCGGTACTTC. This sequence encodes CASSRTATYERYF.

At least ten counts were recorded for this clonotype. The chain carries TRBV20-1 and TRBJ1-5; 7 bases agree with TRBD1. V trimming: 4 bases; J trimming: 1 base; junction bases outside the gene matches: 13. Germline values: CDR1 DFQATT, CDR2 SNEGSKA (reference sequence). The CDR3 consists of 17 residues. This CDR3 is CSAIPARNRGSNQPQHF. The DNA for the CDR3 is TGCAGTGCTATACCGGCCCGAAACAGGGGCAGCAATCAGCCCCAGCATTTT.

This rearrangement joins TRBV2 to TRBJ2-4; TRBD1 aligns across 9 bases. This CDR3 spans 14 amino acids. Germline V lookup: CDR1 SNHLY, CDR2 FYNNEI. With 0 bases clipped from V and 10 bases from J, the junction kept 4 bases outside the gene matches. CDR3 coding DNA: TGTGCCAGCAGTGAAGCTACGACAGGGGGTATTCAGTACTTC. Amino acid sequence: CASSEATTGGIQYF.

This chain uses TRBV27 with TRBJ2-7, with a possible D match to TRBD2 (6 bases). Trimming pared 6 bases from V and 4 bases from J, leaving 19 bases between. Germline-derived CDR1 and CDR2 are MNHEY and SMNVEV (reference sequence). The CDR3 totals 15 residues. CDR3 residues: CASSLGDSTAYEQYF. DNA of the CDR3: TGTGCCAGCAGCCTCGGGGACTCAACAGCTTACGAGCAGTACTTC.

Regarding this clonotype: One end of the junction is discordant with germline, which a read error may explain. The V gene is TRBV18, the J gene TRBJ2-2; possible D gene TRBD2, 6 bases. Germline lookup yields CDR1 KGHSH and CDR2 LQKENI. The CDR3 is made up of 13 amino acids. CDR3 sequence: CASSPRGGGKLFF. The CDR3 DNA reads as TGTGCCAGCTCACCCCGAGGAGGCGGGAAGCTGTTTTTT.

This clonotype has at least ten counts. This chain connects TRBV7-2 to TRBJ2-7; 14 nucleotides match TRBD2. Germline V gene data show CDR1 as SGHTA and CDR2 as FQGNSA. The CDR3 is 14 residues long. V dropped 6 bases and J dropped 3; count of bases not matched to a gene: 1. The DNA for the CDR3 is TGTGCCAGCAGTGGGACTAGCGGGGGCTACGAGCAGTACTTC. It is translated as CASSGTSGGYEQYF.